These 2 T cell receptor beta chains originate from one sample sequenced in a study of T cells in Graves' hyperthyroidism and ophthalmopathy. Amplified TCR beta CDR3 regions derived from RNA transcripts. Researchers ran a first-round RT-PCR on the TCR CDR3 using the HTBI primer set. TCRdb used MiXCR to reprocess the multiplex PCR reads, holding one entry per CDR3 protein. The data show about 600,000 distinct CDR3 sequences, with approximately 14% seen just once and about 7% held by the top ten. Sequencing was done on a sample of blood. The receptors originated from a woman younger than 30 with Graves' ophthalmopathy.

This clonotype was observed at least ten times. The chain combines TRBV13 with TRBJ2-1; D is unresolved. CDR1 is PRHDT and CDR2 is FYEKMQ in the germline V gene (reference sequence). With 5 bases removed from V and 7 bases from J, the gap between germline ends came to 21 bases. This CDR3 spans 16 amino acids. The CDR3 DNA is TGTGCCAGCAGCCCAGGCCTTCGGCCCGCCCGAAATGAGCAGTTCTTC. Translating it yields CASSPGLRPARNEQFF.

This clonotype has ten or more counts. The chain is built from TRBV7-9 and TRBJ2-1; the D gene is possibly TRBD2 (6 bases). Trimming removed 2 bases from V and 2 bases from J, with 13 bases in between. The CDR3 is 16 residues long. The germline V gene encodes CDR1 SEHNR and CDR2 FQNEAQ (reference sequence). The CDR3 region is CASSLFGGTPYNEQFF. CDR3 nucleotides: TGTGCCAGCAGCTTATTCGGCGGGACCCCCTACAATGAGCAGTTCTTC.